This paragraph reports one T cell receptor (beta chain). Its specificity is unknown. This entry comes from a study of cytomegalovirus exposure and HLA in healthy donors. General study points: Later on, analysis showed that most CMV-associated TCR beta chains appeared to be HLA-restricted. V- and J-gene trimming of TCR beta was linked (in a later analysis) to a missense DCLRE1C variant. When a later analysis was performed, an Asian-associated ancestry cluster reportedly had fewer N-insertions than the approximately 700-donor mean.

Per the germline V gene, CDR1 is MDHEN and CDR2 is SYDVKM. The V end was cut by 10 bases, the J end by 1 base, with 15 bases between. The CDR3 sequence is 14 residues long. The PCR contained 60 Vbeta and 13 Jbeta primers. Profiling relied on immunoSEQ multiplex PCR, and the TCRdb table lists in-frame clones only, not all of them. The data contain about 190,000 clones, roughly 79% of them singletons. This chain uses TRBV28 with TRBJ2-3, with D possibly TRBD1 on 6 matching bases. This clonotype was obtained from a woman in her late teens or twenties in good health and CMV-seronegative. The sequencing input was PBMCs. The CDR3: CAIAGDVGTDTQYF. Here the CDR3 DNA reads TGTGCCATTGCAGGGGACGTGGGCACAGATACGCAGTATTTT.